This TCR beta chain came from a study of cytotoxic CD8 clonotypes in ibrutinib-treated CLL. Background on the study: Response samples followed a median around 11 months of treatment, range 6 to 36. Study findings and constraints: Higher clonality was seen at ibrutinib response and a return toward baseline at progression. Baseline clonality exceeded age-matched healthy donors and tracked circulating CD8+ T-cell counts.

TCRdb's table, derived via immunoSEQ multiplex PCR, lists solely in-frame clones and lacks some. This repertoire shows 120,000 to 150,000 clones, roughly 80% found once; its top ten account for about 29%. Only a few counts were recorded for this clone. The antigen is undetermined. CDR3 length: 14 amino acids. Per germline, CDR1 LNHDA and CDR2 SQIVND (reference sequence). The V and J ends lost 0 bases and 4 bases respectively, with 9 bases between them. Here the sequenced sample was PBMCs, taken after 12 months of ibrutinib treatment. The rearrangement uses TRBV19 and TRBJ1-2; D is ambiguous. This receptor was identified in a human donor with chronic lymphocytic leukemia. CDR3 amino acids: CASSIDLHLYGYTF. The CDR3 DNA reads as TGTGCCAGTAGTATAGATCTCCACCTCTATGGCTACACCTTC.